These T cell receptor beta chains were read from a single sample in a study of T cell changes during pregnancy in multiple sclerosis. Sequenced by immunoSEQ multiplex PCR; TCRdb stores in-frame clones only, minus some. The sample includes 75,000 to 95,000 clones, 93% of them seen just once. The sequences come from peripheral blood, collected in the second trimester of pregnancy. These receptors came from a female donor with multiple sclerosis, enrolled in a pregnancy study. The CDR3 runs from the conserved cysteine through the conserved F or W. D genes are given only for firm matches. Only part of the rows carry a size: once, few, many, or a class if the clone is expanded.

D,V,J,size,DNA,CDR3
TRBD1,TRBV7-9,TRBJ1-4,-,TGTGCCAGCAGCTTAGGGACAGGGGGCGAAAAACTGTTTTTT,CASSLGTGGEKLFF
-,TRBV4-1,TRBJ1-1,-,TGCGCCAGCAGCCAAGTAGCCGATATGGCTTTCTTT,CASSQVADMAFF
TRBD2,TRBV5-4,TRBJ2-7,once,TGTGCCAGCAGCTTGGGTAGCGGGGTACTCTACGAGCAGTACTTC,CASSLGSGVLYEQYF
TRBD1,TRBV7-9,TRBJ1-2,few,TGTGCCAGCAGCTTAGGGACAGGGTATGGCTACACCTTC,CASSLGTGYGYTF
TRBD2,TRBV27,TRBJ2-7,-,TGTGCCAGCAGTTTGCGGGGGATTATCCACGAGCAGTACTTC,CASSLRGIIHEQYF
-,TRBV18,TRBJ1-2,-,TGTGCCAGCTCAGAATTGAATGGGGGGAAAAATGGCTACACCTTC,CASSELNGGKNGYTF
-,TRBV27,TRBJ2-1,-,TGTGCCAGCAGCCCAGGCACGGTCTACAATGAGCAGTTCTTC,CASSPGTVYNEQFF
TRBD2,TRBV28,TRBJ2-3,-,TGTGCCAGCAGTTCCTTAGCGGCGGGAGGTGCAGATACGCAGTATTTT,CASSSLAAGGADTQYF
-,TRBV5-6,TRBJ1-5,-,TGTGCCAGCAGCTTGGCTACAGGCGCCAATCAGCCCCAGCATTTT,CASSLATGANQPQHF
TRBD1,TRBV7-3,TRBJ1-2,-,TGTGCCAGCAGCCCGGCGGGGGACAGGGGGTATGGCTACACCTTC,CASSPAGDRGYGYTF
-,TRBV7-8,TRBJ1-5,-,TGTGCCAGCAGCTTAGGAGGGAGCGAGCCCCAGCATTTT,CASSLGGSEPQHF
TRBD2,TRBV27,TRBJ2-1,-,TGTGCCAGCAGTTTTTGGGGTGGTGGCGGGGGAGTCGAATATGACAATGAGCAGTTCTTC,CASSFWGGGGGVEYDNEQFF
-,TRBV6-1,TRBJ2-2,-,TGTGCCCTGGGGGAGGGGGTTAAGACCGGGGAGCTGTTTTTT,CALGEGVKTGELFF
TRBD1,TRBV5-8,TRBJ1-4,-,TGTGCCAGCAGACTGCGTAGGGGGCTAGGGGAAAAACTGTTTTTT,CASRLRRGLGEKLFF
-,TRBV4-1,TRBJ2-7,-,TGCGCCAGCAGCCTGCCCACAGGGAAAGGGCAGTACTTC,CASSLPTGKGQYF
-,TRBV5-4,TRBJ2-3,-,TGTGCCAGCAGCTTGGCCGCGGGGAGCACAGATACGCAGTATTTT,CASSLAAGSTDTQYF
TRBD1,TRBV7-9,TRBJ1-1,once,TGTGCCAGCAGTCCTCAGGGGGAGAACACTGAAGCTTTCTTT,CASSPQGENTEAFF
-,TRBV25-1,TRBJ1-2,-,TGTGCCAGCAGTGACGGGGTTGCGGCAATCTATGGCTACACCTTC,CASSDGVAAIYGYTF
-,TRBV30,TRBJ2-3,-,TGTGCCTGGAGTGACCCTACGAGGGGGGGCCTGACAGATACGCAGTATTTT,CAWSDPTRGGLTDTQYF
-,TRBV4-2,TRBJ2-2,-,TGTGCCAGCAGCCAAGAACAGACCGCGAACACCGGGGAGCTGTTTTTT,CASSQEQTANTGELFF
-,TRBV7-9,TRBJ1-2,-,TGTGCCAGCAGCTCCACCCTAAGGAGCGGCTACACCTTC,CASSSTLRSGYTF
-,TRBV4-1,TRBJ1-2,-,TGCGCCAGCAGCCAAGCTGAGACAGGTCGAAACTATGGCTACACCTTC,CASSQAETGRNYGYTF
-,TRBV30,TRBJ2-7,-,TGTGCCTGGAGTGAGGTGTGGTCAGGGGCAGGCGAGCAGTACTTC,CAWSEVWSGAGEQYF
-,TRBV20-1,TRBJ2-3,-,TGCAGTGCTAGAATCGCAGATACGCAGTATTTT,CSARIADTQYF
-,TRBV6-5,TRBJ1-3,-,TGTGCCAGCAGTTACTCTTCAGGATCTCGTGGAAACACCATATATTTT,CASSYSSGSRGNTIYF
-,TRBV5-1,TRBJ2-7,-,TGCGCCAGCAGCTTGGCAGGGAACTACGAGCAGTACTTC,CASSLAGNYEQYF
TRBD2,TRBV7-9,TRBJ2-1,-,TGTGCCAGCAGTCTACCGGGGACTAGCGGATACCCCAATGAGCAGTTCTTC,CASSLPGTSGYPNEQFF
TRBD1,TRBV9,TRBJ2-2,-,TGTGCCAGCAGCGTTAACCAAGGACAGGGGGCGACCGGGGAGCTGTTTTTT,CASSVNQGQGATGELFF
-,TRBV7-9,TRBJ1-6,once,TGTGCCAGCAGCAGGCCCCGACTCTCCTATAATTCACCCCTCCACTTT,CASSRPRLSYNSPLHF
TRBD1,TRBV19,TRBJ1-5,-,TGTGCCAGTAGGATACAGGGGAGCGGTCAGCCCCAGCATTTT,CASRIQGSGQPQHF
-,TRBV18,TRBJ1-1,-,TGTGCCAGCTCCAACTTGATGACTGATGGGGCTTTCTTT,CASSNLMTDGAFF
TRBD1,TRBV5-1,TRBJ2-2,-,TGCGCCAGCAGCTTTGAGGGCCAGGGGGCGGCCACCGGGGAGCTGTTTTTT,CASSFEGQGAATGELFF
-,TRBV2,TRBJ1-4,-,TGTGCCAGCAGTGAAGCGGCCGGGTATGAAAAACTGTTTTTT,CASSEAAGYEKLFF
TRBD2,TRBV13,TRBJ2-5,-,TGTGCCAGCAGTATGGGGGGGTCGGACCAAGAGACCCAGTACTTC,CASSMGGSDQETQYF
TRBD1,TRBV27,TRBJ1-6,-,TGTGCCAGCACCAGGGAGAGGACAGGCCTCTCACCCCTCCACTTT,CASTRERTGLSPLHF
-,TRBV9,TRBJ2-1,once,TGTGCCAGCAGCGTAGCGGGGGACTCCTACAATGAGCAGTTCTTC,CASSVAGDSYNEQFF